The table lists the clone carrying this T cell receptor beta chain with a few counts. Antigen unknown. Germline V gene lookup returns CDR1 SGHAT and CDR2 FQNNGV. Trimming took 0 bases from V and 5 from J, leaving 13 bases between them. The CDR3 has 16 amino acids. These data are taken from a study of CD8+CD57+ T cells in acquired aplastic anemia. The wider study: Roughly 3.2 ug was the average amount of DNA from sorted CD4+ and CD8+ cells. As sequenced from healthy donors, CD4+ cells averaged roughly 10 million reads. Findings and caveats of the study: CD8+ Simpson's diversity did not differ significantly between patients and controls. Roughly 27 shared CD8+ CDR3s appeared highly expressed within patients' immunodominant clones.

The use of genomic DNA as template underpinned the TCR beta VDJ and CDR3 profiling. TCRdb ran MiXCR on the reads and lists one entry per CDR3 protein. The sample holds around 140,000 distinct CDR3 sequences; 41% are singletons and the top ten take 8.4%. The sample consisted of sorted CD4+, CD8+, or CD8+CD57+ T cells (not recorded which) from PBMCs. The chain uses TRBV11-2 and TRBJ2-2, with a weak D call TRBD2 (7 bases). The receptor's source is a human donor in good health, serving as a control. CDR3 sequence reads: CASSLDGGAGTGELFF. The DNA of the CDR3 is TGTGCCAGCAGCTTAGATGGGGGGGCTGGAACCGGGGAGCTGTTTTTT.